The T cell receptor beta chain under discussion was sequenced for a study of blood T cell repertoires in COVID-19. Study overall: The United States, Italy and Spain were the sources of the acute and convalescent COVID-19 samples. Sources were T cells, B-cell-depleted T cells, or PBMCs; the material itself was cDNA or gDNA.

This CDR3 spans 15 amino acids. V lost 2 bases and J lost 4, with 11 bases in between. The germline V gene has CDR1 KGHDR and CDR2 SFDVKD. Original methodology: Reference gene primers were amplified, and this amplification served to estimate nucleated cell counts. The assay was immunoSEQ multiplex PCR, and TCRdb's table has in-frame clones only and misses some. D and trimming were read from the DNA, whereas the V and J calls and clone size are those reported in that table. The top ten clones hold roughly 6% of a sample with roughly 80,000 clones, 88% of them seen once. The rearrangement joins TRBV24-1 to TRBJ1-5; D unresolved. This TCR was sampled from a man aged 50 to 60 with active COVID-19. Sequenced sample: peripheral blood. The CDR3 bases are TGTGCCACCAGTGATTCCTCGACGGGGAATCAGCCCCAGCATTTT. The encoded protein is CATSDSSTGNQPQHF.